This T cell receptor (beta chain) was sequenced in a study of identical twins. With regard to this clonotype: Its antigen is unidentified.

TCRdb ran MiXCR on the 5' RACE reads and lists one entry per CDR3 protein. Of hundreds of thousands of distinct CDR3 sequences in the sample, more than 20% were seen once. Overall study findings and caveats: Conclusions rested on cross-sectional statistics rather than following the same donors. Fewer insertions characterized abundant cord blood beta clonotypes, whereas memory repertoires showed none.

The V gene end was trimmed by 0 bases and the J gene end by 2 bases; junction bases not matched to a gene: 13. The CDR3 totals 19 residues. Germline V gene sequence: CDR1 DFQATT, CDR2 SNEGSKA (reference sequence). This same sample was also part of a study on yellow fever vaccine responses in identical twins.

Sequenced input: CD4+ T cells sorted from blood. This TCR was sampled from a woman between 18 and 30 years old in good health. V and J are TRBV20-1 and TRBJ2-2; TRBD2 aligns across 9 bases. For the CDR3, the DNA is TGCAGTGCTAGAGATCGGGGTAGCGGGGGTGTCTTTAACACCGGGGAGCTGTTTTTT. It specifies CSARDRGSGGVFNTGELFF.